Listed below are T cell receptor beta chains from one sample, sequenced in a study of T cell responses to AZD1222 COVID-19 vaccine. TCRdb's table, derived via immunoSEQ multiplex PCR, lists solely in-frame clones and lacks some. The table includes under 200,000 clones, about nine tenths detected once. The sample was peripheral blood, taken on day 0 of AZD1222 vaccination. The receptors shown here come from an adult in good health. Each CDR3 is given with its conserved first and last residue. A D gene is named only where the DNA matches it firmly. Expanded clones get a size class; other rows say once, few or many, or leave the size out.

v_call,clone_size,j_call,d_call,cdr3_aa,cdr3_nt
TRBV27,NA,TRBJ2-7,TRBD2,CASSLSVAGSSYEQYF,TGTGCCAGCAGTTTATCAGTAGCGGGGTCCTCCTACGAGCAGTACTTC
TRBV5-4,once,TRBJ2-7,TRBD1,CASSLWDSRYEQYF,TGTGCCAGCAGCTTGTGGGACAGCCGGTACGAGCAGTACTTC
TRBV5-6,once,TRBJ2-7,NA,CASSRLDSGVLGQYF,TGTGCCAGCAGCCGGTTGGACAGTGGGGTTTTGGGGCAGTACTTC
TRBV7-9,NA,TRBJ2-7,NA,CASSPRSSYEQYF,TGTGCCAGCAGCCCTAGAAGCTCCTACGAGCAGTACTTC
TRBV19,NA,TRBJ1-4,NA,CASSKSENEKLFF,TGTGCCAGTAGTAAGTCAGAGAATGAAAAACTGTTTTTT
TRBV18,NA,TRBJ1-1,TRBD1,CASSRAGGRAEAFF,TGTGCCAGCTCACGCGCAGGGGGCCGGGCTGAAGCTTTCTTT
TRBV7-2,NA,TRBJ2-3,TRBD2,CASSLSGWGGTHKDTQYF,TGTGCCAGCAGCTTATCAGGGTGGGGAGGGACTCACAAGGATACGCAGTATTTT
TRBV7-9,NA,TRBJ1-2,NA,CASSLVGGYGYTF,TGTGCCAGCAGCTTAGTGGGGGGCTATGGCTACACCTTC
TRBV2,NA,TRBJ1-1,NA,CASIRGERTEAFF,TGTGCCAGCATCCGAGGAGAAAGGACTGAAGCTTTCTTT
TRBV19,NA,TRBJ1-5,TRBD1,CASSTTGTYNQPQHF,TGTGCCAGTAGTACGACAGGGACGTACAATCAGCCCCAGCATTTT
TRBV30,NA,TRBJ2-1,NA,CAWSAGAGGEQFF,TGTGCCTGGAGTGCAGGGGCCGGAGGCGAGCAGTTCTTC
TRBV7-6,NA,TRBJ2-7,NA,CASSLEPSGEQYF,TGTGCCAGCAGCTTAGAGCCTTCCGGCGAGCAGTACTTC
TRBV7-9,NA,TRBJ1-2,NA,CASSLDGYGYTF,TGTGCCAGCAGCTTAGATGGGTATGGCTACACCTTC
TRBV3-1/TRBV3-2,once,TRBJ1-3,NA,CASSQATNTIYF,TGTGCCAGCAGCCAAGCGACAAACACCATATATTTT